This T cell receptor (beta chain) is from a study of shared clonotypes between healthy human individuals. Germline V CDR1 and CDR2: MNHNS, SASEGT. Trimming at V came to 2 bases and at J to 6 bases, leaving 1 base not matched to a gene. This CDR3 comprises 14 residues. The naive CD8 subset, CD45RO-negative cells positively selected for CCR7, excluded terminally differentiated effector memory CD45RA+ cells. The study ran the assay at deep level. As handled by the study authors: ImmunoSEQ junction-only sequences lacked quality scores, so their filtering differed. Assay used: immunoSEQ multiplex PCR; TCRdb lists only in-frame clones, some missing. V, J and clone size derive from that table, while D and trimming were established from the DNA sequence. The sample contains 800,000 to 950,000 clones, roughly 96% of which appear only once. Comments on this clone: Its target is not known.

Findings of the study overall: Generally, naive subsets (rather than memory subsets) showed larger estimated richness.

This clonotype was obtained from a man aged 25-45 years in good health. The sample taken for sequencing was naive CD8+ T cells sorted from blood. This chain joins TRBV6-1 and TRBJ1-4, with 9 bases matching TRBD1. The CDR3 loop reads CASSETGGYEKLFF. DNA for the CDR3: TGTGCCAGCAGTGAAACAGGGGGCTATGAAAAACTGTTTTTT.